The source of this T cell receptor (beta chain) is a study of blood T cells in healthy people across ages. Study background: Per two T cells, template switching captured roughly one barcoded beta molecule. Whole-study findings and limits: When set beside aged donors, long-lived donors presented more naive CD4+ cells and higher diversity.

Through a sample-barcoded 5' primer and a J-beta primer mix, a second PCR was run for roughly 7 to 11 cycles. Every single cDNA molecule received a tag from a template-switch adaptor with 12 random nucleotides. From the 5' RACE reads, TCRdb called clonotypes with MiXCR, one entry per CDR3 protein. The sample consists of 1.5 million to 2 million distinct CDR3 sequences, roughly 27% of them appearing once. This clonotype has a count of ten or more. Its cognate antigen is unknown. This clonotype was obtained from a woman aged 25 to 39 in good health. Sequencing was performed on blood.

CDR3 sequence reads: CATSVGNYNEQFF. The CDR3 nucleotides are TGTGCCACCAGTGTGGGGAACTACAATGAGCAGTTCTTC. This rearrangement joins TRBV24-1 to TRBJ2-1; D is uncertain. In germline, CDR1 is KGHDR, CDR2 SFDVKD. This CDR3 is 13 amino acids long. Trimming pared 5 bases from V and 3 bases from J, leaving 7 bases between.